The rows below give T cell receptor beta chains drawn from one sample of a study of breast tumors, draining lymph nodes, adjacent tissues. TCRdb reprocessed the multiplex PCR reads with MiXCR, giving one entry per CDR3 protein. The sample lists approximately 210,000 distinct CDR3 sequences; roughly 32% were seen once. What was sequenced was axillary lymph node tissue. The receptor set was obtained from a female donor with breast cancer. Some clones in this sample may be carry-over from other donors' samples. Each CDR3 is given with its conserved first and last residue. Expanded clones get a size class; other rows say once, few or many, or leave the size out.

size	V	J	CDR3
many	TRBV30	TRBJ2-1	CASRPTEYNEQFF
many	TRBV4-1	TRBJ2-2	CASSQARTSGRYTGELFF
NA	TRBV5-1	TRBJ2-7	CASNLKGLTYEQYF
many	TRBV5-4	TRBJ2-1	CASSWGLAGDNEQFF
many	TRBV7-8	TRBJ1-4	CASSFRTGGNPLEKLFF
many	TRBV3-1	TRBJ2-6	CASSRGGTGANVLTF
NA	TRBV11-2	TRBJ1-1	CATQSRGGPTTEAFF
many	TRBV24-1	TRBJ1-2	CATSDGGTGGRGYTF
NA	TRBV28	TRBJ1-2	CASIGGLINYGYTF
many	TRBV5-4	TRBJ2-1	CASSLAYNEQFF
few	TRBV6-1	TRBJ2-1	CASRPPGTSFYEQFF
many	TRBV12-3/TRBV12-4	TRBJ1-6	CASSPPTGTKSPLHF
once	TRBV7-8	TRBJ2-3	CASSFPPTSGRTDPQYF
NA	TRBV5-5	TRBJ1-1	CASSTPSTPGGTEAFF
NA	TRBV11-2	TRBJ1-1	CASSLDLQGQGAFF
many	TRBV11-2	TRBJ1-5	CASSLSGPNQPQHF
many	TRBV10-1	TRBJ2-3	CASSERRGEWGDTQYF
many	TRBV20-1	TRBJ2-2	CSARGRTSGRGVGGELFF
many	TRBV24-1	TRBJ2-1	CATSDPGTTTYNEQFF
NA	TRBV2	TRBJ2-1	CAWTSGSTIYNEQFF
NA	TRBV6-2/TRBV6-3	TRBJ2-7	CASGPTGYEQYF
many	TRBV19	TRBJ2-7	CASSIAGRGFSEQYF
many	TRBV20-1	TRBJ2-1	CSAPRPGPGEEQFF
many	TRBV5-1	TRBJ2-7	CASSLARSSYEQYF
many	TRBV4-1	TRBJ1-2	CASSQDGGIYGYTF
many	TRBV12-3/TRBV12-4	TRBJ1-6	CASSLEQGAGSSPLHF
many	TRBV20-1	TRBJ2-2	CSARGSSGTGELFF
once	TRBV6-9	TRBJ1-5	CASNLRGGRTGMDNQPQHF
many	TRBV28	TRBJ2-7	CASSPPPPGEQYF
many	TRBV2	TRBJ1-3	CASSELYSSGNTIYF
many	TRBV20-1	TRBJ2-7	CSARDLGTPYEQYF
many	TRBV20-1	TRBJ2-1	CSADPRGLAYNEQFF
NA	TRBV6-5	TRBJ2-7	CASTDKTAFYEQYF
NA	TRBV7-2	TRBJ2-2	CASSGSGELFF
many	TRBV6-5	TRBJ2-2	CASSRPGTVGELFF
many	TRBV30	TRBJ2-3	CAWSGGRGTDTQYF
few	TRBV20-1	TRBJ2-4	CSARVGTDNSLAKNIQYF
once	TRBV7-8	TRBJ2-1	CARGQITYNEQFF
NA	TRBV30	TRBJ2-7	CACTKEAGVGEQYF
many	TRBV20-1	TRBJ2-3	CSARDGAGVGTDTQYF
many	TRBV5-6	TRBJ2-7	CASKLGSEQYF
many	TRBV6-5	TRBJ2-1	CASSYWGEGQNEQFF
NA	TRBV24-1	TRBJ2-1	CATSSRDAPRNEQFF
NA	TRBV12-3/TRBV12-4	TRBJ1-2	CASSEGVNYGYTF
NA	TRBV5-1	TRBJ1-5	CASRWGASSNQPQHF
many	TRBV7-9	TRBJ1-6	CAAGQGATDNSPFHF
many	TRBV20-1	TRBJ2-7	CSALIAGDGEQYF
many	TRBV6-1	TRBJ1-5	CASSAPDRGGLSNQPQHF
NA	TRBV6-4	TRBJ2-7	CASRNGGGRVYEQYF
once	TRBV7-8	TRBJ2-2	CASGLALEVTGELVF
many	TRBV20-1	TRBJ2-7	CSARGSGLTYEQYF
NA	TRBV2	TRBJ2-7	CASGIQGRTYEQYF
many	TRBV6-5	TRBJ2-3	CASGPTRDTQYF
NA	TRBV7-9	TRBJ1-2	CASSPRGSGYGYTF
many	TRBV20-1	TRBJ1-5	CSARKMEGDARNQPQHF
many	TRBV19	TRBJ2-3	CASSMQIRGTAITDTQYF
NA	TRBV5-1	TRBJ1-4	CASSLGQGALGEKLFF
many	TRBV7-9	TRBJ2-1	CASSHGGPYNEQFF
many	TRBV29-1	TRBJ1-3	CSVVVNSGNTIYF
many	TRBV7-2	TRBJ1-6	CASSWPNSPLHF